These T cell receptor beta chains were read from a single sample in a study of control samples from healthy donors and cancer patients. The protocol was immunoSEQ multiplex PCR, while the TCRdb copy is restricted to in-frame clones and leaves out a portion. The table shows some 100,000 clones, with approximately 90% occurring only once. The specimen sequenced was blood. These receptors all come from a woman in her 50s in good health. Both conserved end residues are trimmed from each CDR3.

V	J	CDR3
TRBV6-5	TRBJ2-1	ASSFGLAGVYEQF
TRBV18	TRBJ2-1	ASSPRTGDRNNEQF
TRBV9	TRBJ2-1	ASSGGGGAYNEQF
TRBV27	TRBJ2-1	ASSLSGLGGGRAGEQF
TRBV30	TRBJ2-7	ACLVAGIPYEQY
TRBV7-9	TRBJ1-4	ASSSTGTDINEKLF
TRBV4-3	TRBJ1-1	ASSQGGGRRNTEAF
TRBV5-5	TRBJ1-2	ASSFGQTTYGYT
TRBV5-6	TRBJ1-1	ASSLFGQGGNTEAF
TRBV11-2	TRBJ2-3	ASRSGRSVVADTQY
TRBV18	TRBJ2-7	ASSPGGAPYEQY
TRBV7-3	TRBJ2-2	ASSPENTGTGELF
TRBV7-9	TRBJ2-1	ASSSWEGTNEQF
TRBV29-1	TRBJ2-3	SVSGTPSSTDTQY
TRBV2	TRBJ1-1	ASSRGQGNPAF
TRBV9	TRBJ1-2	ASSVGSDYGYT
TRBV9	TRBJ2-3	ASSPPGQLNTQY
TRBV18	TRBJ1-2	ASSRINGLT
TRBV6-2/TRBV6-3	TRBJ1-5	ASSYFDSNQPQH
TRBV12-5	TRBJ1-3	ASGFSLNLISGNTIY
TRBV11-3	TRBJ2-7	ASSLAAGDYYEQY
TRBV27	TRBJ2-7	ASSSRGGYYEQY
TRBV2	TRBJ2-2	ASATENTGELF
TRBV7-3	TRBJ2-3	ASSLRGAVTDTQY
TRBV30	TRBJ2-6	AWSAWAQAGANVLT
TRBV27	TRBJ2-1	ASSLTREGSHEQF
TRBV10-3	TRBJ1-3	AISETGPGNTIY
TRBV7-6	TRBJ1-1	ASSPRDRLAAF
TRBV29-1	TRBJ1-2	SVVTGVLGYT
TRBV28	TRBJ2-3	ASSPPDRFTDTQY
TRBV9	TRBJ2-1	ASSPPSGVSYNEQF
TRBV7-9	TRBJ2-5	ASSPSAYGGTKTQY
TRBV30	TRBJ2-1	AWSEGVPGEQF
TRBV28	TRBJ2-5	ASRTHYTVGETQY
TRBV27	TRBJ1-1	ASSHGQGGEAF
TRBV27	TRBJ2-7	ASSPGTHNYEQY
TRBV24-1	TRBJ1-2	AIEGDRGARNYGYT
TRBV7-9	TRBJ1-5	ASSFDNATKSNQPQH
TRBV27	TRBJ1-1	ASSSPPGTVNTEAF
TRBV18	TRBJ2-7	ASSPIGQGHEQY
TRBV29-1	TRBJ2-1	SVEAPERSSYNEQF
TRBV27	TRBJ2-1	ASNRQGFNEQF
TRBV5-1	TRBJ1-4	ASSLGQGVNEKLF
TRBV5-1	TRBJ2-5	ASLRGGVPKETQY
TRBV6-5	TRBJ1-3	ASSYLQGRRGNTIY